This TCR beta chain stems from a study of CD8 T cells in ankylosing spondylitis. Study results and limitations: With a CD8+ phenotype, disease-linked clones were relatively rare in peripheral blood. Within matched ankylosing spondylitis synovial fluid, disease-linked clones were reportedly significantly enriched. Ankylosing spondylitis blood seemed to carry a telltale TCR beta motif made of seven or eight highly homologous variants.

MiXCR was run by TCRdb on the 5' RACE reads, yielding one entry per CDR3 protein. The table has some 330,000 distinct CDR3 sequences, roughly 8% seen once. The table lists this clonotype with a few counts. The antigen is undetermined. J gave up 2 bases and V 10 bases, and 6 bases lay outside the gene matches. The CDR3 loop spans 13 amino acids. Germline V gives CDR1 ENHRY, CDR2 SYGVKD. The sequenced sample consisted of blood, either unsorted or a sorted T cell fraction (not recorded which). The chain joins TRBV10-3 to TRBJ2-5, with 8 bases lining up with TRBD2. This receptor was obtained from a male donor with ankylosing spondylitis. CDR3 protein: CATGGAGQETQYF. The DNA for the CDR3 is TGTGCCACCGGGGGGGCGGGACAAGAGACCCAGTACTTC.